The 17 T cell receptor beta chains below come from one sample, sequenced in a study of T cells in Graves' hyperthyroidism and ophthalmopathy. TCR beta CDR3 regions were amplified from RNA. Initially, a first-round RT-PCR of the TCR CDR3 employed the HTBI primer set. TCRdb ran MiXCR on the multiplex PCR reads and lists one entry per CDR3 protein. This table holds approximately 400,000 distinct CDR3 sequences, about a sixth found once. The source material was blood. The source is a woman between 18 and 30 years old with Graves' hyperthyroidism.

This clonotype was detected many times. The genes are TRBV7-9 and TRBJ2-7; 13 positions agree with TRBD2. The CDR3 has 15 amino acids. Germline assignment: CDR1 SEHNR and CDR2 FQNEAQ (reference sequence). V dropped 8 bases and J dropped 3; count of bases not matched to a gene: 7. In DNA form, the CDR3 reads TGTGCCAGCTCCCGACGGACTAGCGGGGGCTACGAGCAGTACTTC. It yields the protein CASSRRTSGGYEQYF.

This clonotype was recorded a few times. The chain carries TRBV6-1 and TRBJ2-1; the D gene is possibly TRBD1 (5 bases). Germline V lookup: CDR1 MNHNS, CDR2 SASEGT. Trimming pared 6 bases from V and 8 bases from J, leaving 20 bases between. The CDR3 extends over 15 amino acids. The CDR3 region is CASSNPTLLRDEQFF. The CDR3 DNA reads TGTGCCAGCAGCAACCCGACCCTCCTCAGGGATGAGCAGTTCTTC.

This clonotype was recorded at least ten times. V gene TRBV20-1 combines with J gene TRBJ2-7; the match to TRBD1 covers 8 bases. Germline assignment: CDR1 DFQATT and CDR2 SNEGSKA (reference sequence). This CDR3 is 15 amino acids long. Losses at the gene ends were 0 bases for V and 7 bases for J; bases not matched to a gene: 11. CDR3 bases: TGCAGTGCTAGAGATCCGATGGACAGGGTGGGGGAGCAGTACTTC. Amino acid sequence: CSARDPMDRVGEQYF.

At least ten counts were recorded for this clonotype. CDR3 nucleotide sequence: TGTGCCAGCAGCCCGGCAGGCAGCAATCAGCCCCAGCATTTT. It translates to CASSPAGSNQPQHF. The chain links TRBV7-9 to TRBJ1-5; D not resolved. There are 14 residues in the CDR3. Germline assignment: CDR1 SEHNR and CDR2 FQNEAQ (reference sequence). Trimming left V 5 bases short and J 1 base short, with 9 bases between.

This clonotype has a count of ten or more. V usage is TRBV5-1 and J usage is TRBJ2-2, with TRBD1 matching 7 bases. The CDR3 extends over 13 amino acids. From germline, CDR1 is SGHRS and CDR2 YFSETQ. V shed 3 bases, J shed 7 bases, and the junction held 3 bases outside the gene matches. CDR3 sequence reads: CASSSQGNGELFF. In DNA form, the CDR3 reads TGCGCCAGCAGCTCACAGGGGAACGGGGAGCTGTTTTTT.

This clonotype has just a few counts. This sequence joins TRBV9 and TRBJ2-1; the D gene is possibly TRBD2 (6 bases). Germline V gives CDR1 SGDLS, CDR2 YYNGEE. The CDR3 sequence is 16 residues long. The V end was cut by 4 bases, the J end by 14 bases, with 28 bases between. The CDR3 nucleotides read TGTGCCAGCAGCCCCCGTAGCATCCGGACAAGCAGGGAGGAGTTCTTC. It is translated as CASSPRSIRTSREEFF.

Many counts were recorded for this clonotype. CDR3: CSAEQGNHEQYF. The CDR3 DNA is TGCAGTGCTGAACAGGGGAACCACGAGCAGTACTTC. The chain couples TRBV20-1 to TRBJ2-7; 7 nucleotides line up with TRBD1. The CDR3 spans 12 residues. Germline lookup yields CDR1 DFQATT and CDR2 SNEGSKA (reference sequence). V lost 5 bases, J lost 5 bases, and 6 bases stayed unmatched.

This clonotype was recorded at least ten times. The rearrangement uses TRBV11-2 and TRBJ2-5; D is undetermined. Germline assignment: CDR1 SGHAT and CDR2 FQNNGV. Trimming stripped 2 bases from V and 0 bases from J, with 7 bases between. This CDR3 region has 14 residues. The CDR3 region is CASSLTANQETQYF. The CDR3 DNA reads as TGTGCCAGCAGCTTAACGGCGAACCAAGAGACCCAGTACTTC.

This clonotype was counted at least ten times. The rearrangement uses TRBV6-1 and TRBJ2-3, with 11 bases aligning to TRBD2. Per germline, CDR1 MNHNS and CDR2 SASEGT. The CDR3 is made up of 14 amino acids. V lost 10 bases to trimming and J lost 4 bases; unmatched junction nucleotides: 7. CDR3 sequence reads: CATALAGAPDTQYF. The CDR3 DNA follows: TGTGCCACCGCACTAGCGGGAGCCCCAGATACGCAGTATTTT.

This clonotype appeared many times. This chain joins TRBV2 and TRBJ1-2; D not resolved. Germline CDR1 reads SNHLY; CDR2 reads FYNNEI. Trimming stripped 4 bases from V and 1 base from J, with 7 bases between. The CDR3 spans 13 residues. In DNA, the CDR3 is TGTGCCAGCAGTGGGGAACGTAACTATGGCTACACCTTC. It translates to CASSGERNYGYTF.

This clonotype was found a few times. CDR3 sequence (DNA): TGTGCCAGCAGCGTCCCGCGGGGGGCAGGCGGCACCGGGGAGCTGTTTTTT. Translation: CASSVPRGAGGTGELFF. This rearrangement joins TRBV9 to TRBJ2-2; the match to TRBD2 covers 8 bases. Trimming at V came to 2 bases and at J to 4 bases, leaving 10 bases not matched to a gene. The germline gives CDR1 SGDLS, CDR2 YYNGEE. The CDR3 totals 17 residues.

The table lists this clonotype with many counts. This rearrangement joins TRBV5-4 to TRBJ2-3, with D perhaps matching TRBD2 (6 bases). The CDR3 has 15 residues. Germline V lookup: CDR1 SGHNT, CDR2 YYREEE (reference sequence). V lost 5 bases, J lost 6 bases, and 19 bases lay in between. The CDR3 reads CASRHGRPASDTQYF. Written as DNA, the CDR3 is TGTGCCAGCAGACACGGGAGACCGGCCTCCGATACGCAGTATTTT.

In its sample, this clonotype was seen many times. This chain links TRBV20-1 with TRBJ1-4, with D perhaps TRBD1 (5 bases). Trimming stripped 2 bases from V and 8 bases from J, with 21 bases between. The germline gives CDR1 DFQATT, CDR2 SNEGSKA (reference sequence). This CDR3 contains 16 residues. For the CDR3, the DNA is TGCAGTGCTAGACTATCCACCGGACAACCGGGGGAAAAACTGTTTTTT. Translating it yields CSARLSTGQPGEKLFF.

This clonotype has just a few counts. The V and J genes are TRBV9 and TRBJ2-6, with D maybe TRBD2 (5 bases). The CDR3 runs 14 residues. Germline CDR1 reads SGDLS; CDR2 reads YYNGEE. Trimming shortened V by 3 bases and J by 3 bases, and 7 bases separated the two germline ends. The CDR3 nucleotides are TGTGCCAGCAGCGATGAGGGTGGGGCCAACGTCCTGACTTTC. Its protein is CASSDEGGANVLTF. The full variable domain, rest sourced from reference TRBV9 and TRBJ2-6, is DSGVTQTPKHLITATGQRVTLRCSPRSGDLSVYWYQQSLDQGLQFLIQYYNGEERAKGNILERFSAQQFPDLHSELNLSSLELGDSALYFCASSDEGGANVLTFGAGSRLTVL.

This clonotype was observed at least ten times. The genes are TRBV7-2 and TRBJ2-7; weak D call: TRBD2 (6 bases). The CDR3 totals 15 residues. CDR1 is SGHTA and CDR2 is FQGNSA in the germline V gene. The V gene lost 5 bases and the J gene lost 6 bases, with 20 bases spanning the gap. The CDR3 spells CASSPSRGYNPEQYF. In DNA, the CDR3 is TGTGCCAGCAGCCCATCTCGGGGGTACAACCCCGAGCAGTACTTC.

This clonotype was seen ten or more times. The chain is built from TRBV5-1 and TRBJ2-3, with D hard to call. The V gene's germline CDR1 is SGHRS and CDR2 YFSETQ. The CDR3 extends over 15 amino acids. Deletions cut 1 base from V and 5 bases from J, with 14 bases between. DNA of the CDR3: TGCGCCAGCAGCTTGTTGGGTAGCACGGGAGATACGCAGTATTTT. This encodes CASSLLGSTGDTQYF.

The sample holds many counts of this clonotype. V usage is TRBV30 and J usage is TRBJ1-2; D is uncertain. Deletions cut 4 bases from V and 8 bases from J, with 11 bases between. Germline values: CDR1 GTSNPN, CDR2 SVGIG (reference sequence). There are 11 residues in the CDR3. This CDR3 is CAWTVGGGYTF. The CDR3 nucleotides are TGTGCCTGGACTGTAGGAGGGGGCTACACCTTC.